This T cell receptor (beta chain) was sequenced during a study of CD8+ T cells in alopecia areata. The wider study: Treated patients were given 5 to 10 mg oral tofacitinib twice daily.

Germline V lookup: CDR1 SQVTM, CDR2 ANQGSEA. This CDR3 contains 14 residues. The V and J ends lost 7 bases and 7 bases, in that order; junction bases with no gene match: 11. In each case, RNA was isolated and then reverse transcribed into cDNA as the sequencing template. Assay used: immunoSEQ multiplex PCR; TCRdb lists only in-frame clones, some missing. The sample contains 150,000 to 180,000 clones, approximately 53% of which appear only once. Points from the study as a whole: Scalp specimens additionally yield sequences from normal skin's resident alphabeta T cells.

In regard to this clone: The antigen is not known.

Collection of lesional scalp punch biopsies and peripheral blood was performed in alopecia areata patients. J is TRBJ1-2 and V is TRBV29-1; 11 nucleotides agree with TRBD1. The input for sequencing was CD8+ T cells sorted from blood, taken at week 0. This clonotype originated in a human donor with alopecia areata. CDR3 amino acids: CSARTGGSNGGYTF. The CDR3 DNA is TGCAGCGCTCGGACAGGGGGCTCTAATGGTGGCTACACCTTC.